The source of this T cell receptor beta chain is a study of neurological immune-mediated disorders. Study findings and constraints: In HTLV-1-associated myelopathy, TCR clonal expansion was greatest, and in multiple sclerosis it was least, below healthy controls.

This clonotype was observed many times. As yet, its antigen is unknown. The V and J ends lost 3 bases and 3 bases respectively, with 15 bases between them. CDR1 DFQATT and CDR2 SNEGSKA come from the germline V gene (reference sequence). CDR3 length: 15 residues. From the 5' RACE reads, TCRdb called clonotypes with MiXCR, one entry per CDR3 protein. The table has around 30,000 distinct CDR3 sequences, 4.6% seen once; the top ten hold 20% to 25%. V usage is TRBV20-1 and J usage is TRBJ1-5; D not certain. This TCR came from a man aged 18 to 30 in good health. The sequencing input was PBMCs. The CDR3 spells CSARIDEPSNQPQHF. CDR3 nucleotide sequence: TGCAGTGCTAGGATTGATGAGCCGTCCAATCAGCCCCAGCATTTT.